This TCR beta chain was recorded in a study of PD-1 blockade in classical Hodgkin lymphoma. Background on the study: Each patient was given nivolumab 3 mg/kg through a vein every 2 weeks.

Each of the patients experienced relapse following autologous stem cell transplantation, and their brentuximab vedotin exposure differed. As concerns this clone: The identical CDR3 is also encoded by other nucleotide sequences in the sample.

The CDR3 is made up of 13 amino acids. V lost 4 bases and J 1 base, leaving 7 bases between the germline ends. In germline, CDR1 is MNHEY, CDR2 SVGAGI. The table came from immunoSEQ multiplex PCR; TCRdb's copy has only in-frame clones and leaves some out. Of 150,000 or so clones listed, 78% are singletons. The chain uses TRBV6-5 and TRBJ1-1; D possibly corresponds to TRBD1 (6 bases). The receptor comes from a human donor with classical Hodgkin lymphoma. This specimen consisted of peripheral blood mononuclear cells (PBMCs), obtained before the second cycle of nivolumab. The CDR3 reads CASSSGQNTEAFF. CDR3 in DNA: TGTGCCAGCAGTTCGGGACAGAACACTGAAGCTTTCTTT.